Only one count was recorded for the clone carrying this T cell receptor beta chain. No antigen is known for it. Libraries were prepared by immunoSEQ multiplex PCR; TCRdb keeps only in-frame clonotypes and omits some of them. The table records more than 50,000 clones, about 86% of them present only once. These data are taken from a study of OX40 agonist ivuxolimab in advanced cancers. On the study more broadly: Dose-escalation subjects each had hepatocellular carcinoma, melanoma, renal cell or head and neck cancer. Three patients had partial responses: one hepatocellular carcinoma, two cutaneous melanoma. General study results and limits: Expanded clones were, on average, more numerous in CD8+ T cells than in CD4+.

Germline V lookup: CDR1 MNHNY, CDR2 SVGAGI (reference sequence). Trimming left V 7 bases short and J 3 bases short, with 13 bases between. The CDR3 runs to 13 residues. This chain joins TRBV6-6 and TRBJ2-7; perhaps TRBD2 as D (6 bases). The sequences come from CD4+ or CD8+ T cells sorted from blood, collected in a trial of the OX40 agonist ivuxolimab. The clonotype was recovered from an adult with an advanced solid tumor such as melanoma, head and neck, liver or kidney cancer. CDR3 loop: CASTRDSRYEQYF. The CDR3 DNA follows: TGTGCCAGCACCCGGGACTCTCGCTACGAGCAGTACTTC.